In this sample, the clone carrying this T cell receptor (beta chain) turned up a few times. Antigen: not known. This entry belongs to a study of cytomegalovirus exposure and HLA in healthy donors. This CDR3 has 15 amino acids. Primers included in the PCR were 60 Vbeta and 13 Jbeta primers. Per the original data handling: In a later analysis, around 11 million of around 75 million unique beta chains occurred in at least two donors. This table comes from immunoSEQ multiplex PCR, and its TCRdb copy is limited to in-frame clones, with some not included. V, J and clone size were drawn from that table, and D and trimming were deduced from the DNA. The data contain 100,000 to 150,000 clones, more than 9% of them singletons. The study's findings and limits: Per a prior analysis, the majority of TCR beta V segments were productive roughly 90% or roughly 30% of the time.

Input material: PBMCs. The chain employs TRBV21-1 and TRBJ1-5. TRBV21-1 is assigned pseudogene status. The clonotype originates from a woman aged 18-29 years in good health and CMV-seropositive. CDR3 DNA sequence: TGTGCCAGCAGCAAAAGGGCGGGCACCAATCAGCCCCAGCATTTT. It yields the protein CASSKRAGTNQPQHF.